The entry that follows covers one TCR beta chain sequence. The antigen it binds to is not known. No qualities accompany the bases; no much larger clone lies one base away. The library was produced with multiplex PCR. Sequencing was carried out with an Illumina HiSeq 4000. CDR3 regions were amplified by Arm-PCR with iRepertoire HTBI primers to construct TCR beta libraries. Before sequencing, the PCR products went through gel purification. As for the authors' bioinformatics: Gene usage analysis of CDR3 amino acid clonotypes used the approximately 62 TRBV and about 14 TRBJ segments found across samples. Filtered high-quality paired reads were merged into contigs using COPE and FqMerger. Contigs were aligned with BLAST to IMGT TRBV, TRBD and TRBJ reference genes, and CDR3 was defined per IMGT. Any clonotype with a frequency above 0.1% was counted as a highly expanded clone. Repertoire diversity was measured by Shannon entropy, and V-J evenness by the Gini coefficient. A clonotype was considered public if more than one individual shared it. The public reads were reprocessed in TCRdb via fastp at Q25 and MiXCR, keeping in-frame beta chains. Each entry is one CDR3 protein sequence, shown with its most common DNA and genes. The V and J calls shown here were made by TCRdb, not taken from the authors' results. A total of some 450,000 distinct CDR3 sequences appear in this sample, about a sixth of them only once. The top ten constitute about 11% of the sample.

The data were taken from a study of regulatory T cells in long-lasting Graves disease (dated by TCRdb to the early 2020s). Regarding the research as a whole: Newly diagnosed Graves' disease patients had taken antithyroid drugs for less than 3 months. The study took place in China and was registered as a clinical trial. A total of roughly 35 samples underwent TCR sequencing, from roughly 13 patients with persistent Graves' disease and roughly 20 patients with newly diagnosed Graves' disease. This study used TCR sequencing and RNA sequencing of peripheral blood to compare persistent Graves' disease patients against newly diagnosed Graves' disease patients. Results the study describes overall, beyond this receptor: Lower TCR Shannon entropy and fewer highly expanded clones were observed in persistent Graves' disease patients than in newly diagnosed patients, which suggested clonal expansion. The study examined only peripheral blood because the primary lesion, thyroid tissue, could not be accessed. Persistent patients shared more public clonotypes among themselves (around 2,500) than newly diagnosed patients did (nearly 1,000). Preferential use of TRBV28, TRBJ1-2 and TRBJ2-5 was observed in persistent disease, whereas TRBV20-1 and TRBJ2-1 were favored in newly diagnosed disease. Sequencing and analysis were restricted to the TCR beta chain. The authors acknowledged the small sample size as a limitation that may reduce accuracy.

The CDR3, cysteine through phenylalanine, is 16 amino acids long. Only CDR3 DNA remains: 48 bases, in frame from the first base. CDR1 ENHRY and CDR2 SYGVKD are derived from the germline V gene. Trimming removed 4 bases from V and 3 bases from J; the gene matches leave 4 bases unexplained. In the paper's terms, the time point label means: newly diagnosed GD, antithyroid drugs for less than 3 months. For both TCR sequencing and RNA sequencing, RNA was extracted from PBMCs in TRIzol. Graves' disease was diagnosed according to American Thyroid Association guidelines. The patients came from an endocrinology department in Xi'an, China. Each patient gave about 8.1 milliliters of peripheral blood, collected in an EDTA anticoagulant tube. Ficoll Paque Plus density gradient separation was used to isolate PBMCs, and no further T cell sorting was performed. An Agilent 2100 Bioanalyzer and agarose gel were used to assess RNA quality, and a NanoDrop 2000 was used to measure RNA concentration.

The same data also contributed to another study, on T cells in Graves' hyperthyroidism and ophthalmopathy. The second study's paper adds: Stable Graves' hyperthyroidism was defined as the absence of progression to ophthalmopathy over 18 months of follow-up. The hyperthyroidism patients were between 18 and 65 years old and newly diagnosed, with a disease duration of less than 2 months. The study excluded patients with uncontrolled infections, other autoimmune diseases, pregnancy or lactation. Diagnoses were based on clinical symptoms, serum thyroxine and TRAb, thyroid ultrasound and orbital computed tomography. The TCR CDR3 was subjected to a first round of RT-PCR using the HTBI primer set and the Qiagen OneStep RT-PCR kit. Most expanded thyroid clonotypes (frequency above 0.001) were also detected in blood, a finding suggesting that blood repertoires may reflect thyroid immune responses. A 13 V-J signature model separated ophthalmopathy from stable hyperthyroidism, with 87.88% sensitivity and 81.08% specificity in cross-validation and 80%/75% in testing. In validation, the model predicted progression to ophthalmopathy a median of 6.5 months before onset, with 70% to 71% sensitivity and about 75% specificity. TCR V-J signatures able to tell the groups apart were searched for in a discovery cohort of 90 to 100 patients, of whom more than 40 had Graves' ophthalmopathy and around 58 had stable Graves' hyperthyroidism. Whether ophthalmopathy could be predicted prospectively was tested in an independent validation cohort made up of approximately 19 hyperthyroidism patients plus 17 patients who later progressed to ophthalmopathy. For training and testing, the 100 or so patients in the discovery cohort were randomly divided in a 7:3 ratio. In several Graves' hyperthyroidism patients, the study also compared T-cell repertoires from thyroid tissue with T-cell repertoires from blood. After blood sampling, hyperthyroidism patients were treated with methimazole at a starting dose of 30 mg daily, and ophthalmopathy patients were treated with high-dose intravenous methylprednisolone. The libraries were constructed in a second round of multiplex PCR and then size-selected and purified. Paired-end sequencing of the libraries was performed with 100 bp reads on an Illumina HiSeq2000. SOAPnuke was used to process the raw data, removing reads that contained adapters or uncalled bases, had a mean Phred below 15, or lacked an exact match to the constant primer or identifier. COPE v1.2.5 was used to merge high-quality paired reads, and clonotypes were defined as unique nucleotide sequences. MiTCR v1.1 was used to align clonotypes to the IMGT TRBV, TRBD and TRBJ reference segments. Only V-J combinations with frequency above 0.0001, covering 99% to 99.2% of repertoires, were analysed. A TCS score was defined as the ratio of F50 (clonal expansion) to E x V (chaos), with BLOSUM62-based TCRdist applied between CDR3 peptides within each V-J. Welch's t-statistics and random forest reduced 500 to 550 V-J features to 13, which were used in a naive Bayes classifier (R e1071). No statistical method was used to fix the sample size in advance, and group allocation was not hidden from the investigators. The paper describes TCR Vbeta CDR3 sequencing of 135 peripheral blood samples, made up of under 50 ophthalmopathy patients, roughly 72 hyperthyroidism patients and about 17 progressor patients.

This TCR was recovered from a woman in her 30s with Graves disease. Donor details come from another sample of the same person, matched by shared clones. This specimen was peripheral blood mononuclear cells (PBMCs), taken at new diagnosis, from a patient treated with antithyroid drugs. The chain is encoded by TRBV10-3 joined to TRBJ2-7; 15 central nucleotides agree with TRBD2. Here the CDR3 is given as CAISAGLAGGLYEQYF. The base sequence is TGTGCCATCAGTGCGGGACTAGCGGGAGGCCTCTACGAGCAGTACTTC.